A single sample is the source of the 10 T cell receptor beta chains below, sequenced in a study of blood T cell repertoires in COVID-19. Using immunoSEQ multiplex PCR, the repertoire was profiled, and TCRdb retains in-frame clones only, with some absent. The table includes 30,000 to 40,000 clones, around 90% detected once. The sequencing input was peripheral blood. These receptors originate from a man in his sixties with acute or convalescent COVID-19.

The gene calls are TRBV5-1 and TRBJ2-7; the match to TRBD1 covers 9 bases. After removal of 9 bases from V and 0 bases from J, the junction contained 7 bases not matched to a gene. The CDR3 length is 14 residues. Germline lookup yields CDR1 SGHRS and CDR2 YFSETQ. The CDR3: CATARDRASYEQYF. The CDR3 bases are TGCGCCACCGCCCGGGACAGGGCCTCCTACGAGCAGTACTTC.

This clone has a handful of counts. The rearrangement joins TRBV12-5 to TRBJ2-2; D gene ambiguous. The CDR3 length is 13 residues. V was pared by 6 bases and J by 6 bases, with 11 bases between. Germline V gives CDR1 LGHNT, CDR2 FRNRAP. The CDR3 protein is CASGNTPAGELFF. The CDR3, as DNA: TGTGCTAGTGGAAATACACCCGCCGGGGAGCTGTTTTTT.

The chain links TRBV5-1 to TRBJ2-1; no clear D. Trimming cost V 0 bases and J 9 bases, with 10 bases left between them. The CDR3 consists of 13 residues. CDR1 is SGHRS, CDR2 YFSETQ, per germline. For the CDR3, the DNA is TGCGCCAGCAGCTTGGCCGCAATCAGTGAGCAGTTCTTC. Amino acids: CASSLAAISEQFF.

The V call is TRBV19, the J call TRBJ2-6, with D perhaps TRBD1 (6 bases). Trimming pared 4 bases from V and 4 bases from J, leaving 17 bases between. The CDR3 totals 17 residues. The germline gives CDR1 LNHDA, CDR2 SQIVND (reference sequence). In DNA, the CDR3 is TGTGCCAGTAGTACGACAGGAATCCTCGTCGGGGCCAACGTCCTGACTTTC. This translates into CASSTTGILVGANVLTF.

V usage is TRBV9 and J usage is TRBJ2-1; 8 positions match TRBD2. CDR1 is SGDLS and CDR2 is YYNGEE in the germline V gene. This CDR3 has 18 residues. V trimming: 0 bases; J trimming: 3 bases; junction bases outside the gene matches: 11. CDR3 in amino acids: CASSVDSGGLAGYNEQFF. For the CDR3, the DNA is TGTGCCAGCAGCGTAGATTCGGGAGGGCTAGCCGGCTACAATGAGCAGTTCTTC. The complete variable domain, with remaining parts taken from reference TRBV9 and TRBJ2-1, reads DSGVTQTPKHLITATGQRVTLRCSPRSGDLSVYWYQQSLDQGLQFLIQYYNGEERAKGNILERFSAQQFPDLHSELNLSSLELGDSALYFCASSVDSGGLAGYNEQFFGPGTRLTVL.

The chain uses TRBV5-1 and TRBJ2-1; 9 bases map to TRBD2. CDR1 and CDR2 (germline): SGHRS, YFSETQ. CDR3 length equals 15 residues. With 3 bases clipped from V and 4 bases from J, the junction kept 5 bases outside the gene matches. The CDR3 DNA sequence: TGCGCCAGCAGCTGGGGCGGGGGGGGTTACAATGAGCAGTTCTTC. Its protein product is CASSWGGGGYNEQFF.

The CDR3: CASSAVRSLPSTDTQYF. CDR3 in DNA: TGTGCCAGCAGTGCCGTGCGGTCTTTGCCTAGCACAGATACGCAGTATTTT. This sequence joins TRBV6-1 and TRBJ2-3; D is ambiguous. From germline, CDR1 is MNHNS and CDR2 SASEGT. This CDR3 spans 17 amino acids. Trimming cost V 4 bases and J 0 bases, with 17 bases left between them.

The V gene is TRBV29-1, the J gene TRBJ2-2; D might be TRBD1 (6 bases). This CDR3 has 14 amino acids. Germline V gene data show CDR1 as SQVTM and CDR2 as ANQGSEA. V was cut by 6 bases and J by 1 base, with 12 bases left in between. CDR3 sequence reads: CSVKGQQNTGELFF. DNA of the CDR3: TGCAGCGTAAAGGGACAACAGAACACCGGGGAGCTGTTTTTT.

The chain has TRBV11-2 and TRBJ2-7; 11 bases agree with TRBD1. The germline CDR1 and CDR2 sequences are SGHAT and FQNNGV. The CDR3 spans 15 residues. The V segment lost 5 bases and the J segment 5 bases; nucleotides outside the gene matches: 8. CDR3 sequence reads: CASSRTGTGGHEQYF. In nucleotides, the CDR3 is TGTGCCAGCAGCCGCACCGGGACAGGGGGACACGAGCAGTACTTC.

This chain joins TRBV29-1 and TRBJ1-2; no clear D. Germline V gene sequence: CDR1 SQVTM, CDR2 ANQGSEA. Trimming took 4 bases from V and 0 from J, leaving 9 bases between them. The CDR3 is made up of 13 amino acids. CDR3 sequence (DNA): TGCAGCGTTGGAGGCTACCCTAACTATGGCTACACCTTC. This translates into CSVGGYPNYGYTF.